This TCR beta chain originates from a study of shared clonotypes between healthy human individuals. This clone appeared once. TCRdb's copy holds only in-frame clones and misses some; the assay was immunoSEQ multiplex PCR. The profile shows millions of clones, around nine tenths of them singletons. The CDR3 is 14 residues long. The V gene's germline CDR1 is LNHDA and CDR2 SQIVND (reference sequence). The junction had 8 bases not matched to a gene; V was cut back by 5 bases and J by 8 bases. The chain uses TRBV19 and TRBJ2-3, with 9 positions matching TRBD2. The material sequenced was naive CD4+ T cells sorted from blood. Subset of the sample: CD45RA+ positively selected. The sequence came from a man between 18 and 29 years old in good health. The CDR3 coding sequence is TGTGCCAGTAGTTCTCCTACACTAGCGGGTACGCAGTATTTT. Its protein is CASSSPTLAGTQYF.